This entry features one T cell receptor beta chain sequence. The data belong to a study of identical twins. TCRdb re-called the 5' RACE reads with MiXCR, one entry per CDR3 protein. The table has 450,000 or so distinct CDR3 sequences, 14% seen once. V gave up 5 bases and J gave up 2 bases, with 7 bases separating them. Germline V gene data show CDR1 as SEHNR and CDR2 as FQNEAQ (reference sequence). CDR3 length: 13 residues. These data were also reused for a study on yellow fever vaccine responses in identical twins.

This receptor was obtained from a woman under 30 in good health. Sequences were obtained from CD4+ T cells sorted from blood. The chain carries TRBV7-9 and TRBJ2-1, with D tentatively TRBD1 (5 bases). The CDR3 region is CASSAGTYNEQFF. The CDR3 DNA sequence: TGTGCCAGCAGCGCAGGGACCTACAATGAGCAGTTCTTC.